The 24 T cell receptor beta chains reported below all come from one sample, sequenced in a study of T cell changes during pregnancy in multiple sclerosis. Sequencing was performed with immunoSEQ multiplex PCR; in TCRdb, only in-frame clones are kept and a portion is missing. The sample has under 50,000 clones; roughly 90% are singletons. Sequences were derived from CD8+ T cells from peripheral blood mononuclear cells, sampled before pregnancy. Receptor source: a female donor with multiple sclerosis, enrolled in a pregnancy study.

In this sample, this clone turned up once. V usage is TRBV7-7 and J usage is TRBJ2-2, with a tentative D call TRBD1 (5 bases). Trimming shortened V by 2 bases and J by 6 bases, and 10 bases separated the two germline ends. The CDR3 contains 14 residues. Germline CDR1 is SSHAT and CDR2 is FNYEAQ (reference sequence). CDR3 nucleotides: TGTGCCAGCAGCTTAACCAAGGGGTCCGGGGAGCTGTTTTTT. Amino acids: CASSLTKGSGELFF. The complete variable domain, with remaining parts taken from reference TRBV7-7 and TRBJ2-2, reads GAGVSQSPRYKVTKRGQDVTLRCDPISSHATLYWYQQALGQGPEFLTYFNYEAQPDKSGLPSDRFSAERPEGSISTLTIQRTEQRDSAMYRCASSLTKGSGELFFGEGSRLTVL.

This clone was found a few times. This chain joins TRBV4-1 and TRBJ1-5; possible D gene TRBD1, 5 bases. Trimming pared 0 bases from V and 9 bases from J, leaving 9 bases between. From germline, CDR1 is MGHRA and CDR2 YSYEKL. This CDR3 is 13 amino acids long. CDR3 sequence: CASSQEGVRPQHF. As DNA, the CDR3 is TGCGCCAGCAGCCAAGAAGGGGTTAGGCCCCAGCATTTT.

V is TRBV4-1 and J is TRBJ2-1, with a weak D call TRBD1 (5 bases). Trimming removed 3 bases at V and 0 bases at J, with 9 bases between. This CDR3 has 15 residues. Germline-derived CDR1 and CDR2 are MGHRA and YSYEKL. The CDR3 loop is CASSHRQSSYNEQFF. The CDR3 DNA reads TGCGCCAGCAGCCATCGACAGAGCTCCTACAATGAGCAGTTCTTC.

The CDR3 protein is CASSAPGGTKNNEQFF. The CDR3 DNA is TGTGCCAGCAGCGCCCCGGGTGGTACGAAAAACAATGAGCAGTTCTTC. The rearrangement joins TRBV9 to TRBJ2-1; D call uncertain. The V gene lost 3 bases and the J gene lost 5 bases, with 18 bases spanning the gap. Germline V lookup: CDR1 SGDLS, CDR2 YYNGEE. The CDR3 spans 16 residues.

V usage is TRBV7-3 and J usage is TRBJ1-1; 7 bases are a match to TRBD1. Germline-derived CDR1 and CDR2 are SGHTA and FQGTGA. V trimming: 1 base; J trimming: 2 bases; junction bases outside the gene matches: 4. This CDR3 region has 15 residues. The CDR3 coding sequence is TGTGCCAGCAGCTTAATGGGGACAGCAAACACTGAAGCTTTCTTT. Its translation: CASSLMGTANTEAFF.

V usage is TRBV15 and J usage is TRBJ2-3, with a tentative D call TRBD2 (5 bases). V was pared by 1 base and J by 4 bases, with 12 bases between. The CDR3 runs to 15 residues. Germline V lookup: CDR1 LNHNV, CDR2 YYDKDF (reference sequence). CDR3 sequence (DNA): TGTGCCACCAGCAGAGTTGCGGGTTCCGCAGATACGCAGTATTTT. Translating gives CATSRVAGSADTQYF.

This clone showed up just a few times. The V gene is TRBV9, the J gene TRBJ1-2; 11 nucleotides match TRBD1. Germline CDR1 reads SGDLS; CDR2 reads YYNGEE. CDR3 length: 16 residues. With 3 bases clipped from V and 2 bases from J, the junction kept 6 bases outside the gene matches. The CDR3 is CASSAAGTGGNYGYTF. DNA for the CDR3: TGTGCCAGCAGCGCCGCCGGGACAGGGGGAAACTATGGCTACACCTTC.

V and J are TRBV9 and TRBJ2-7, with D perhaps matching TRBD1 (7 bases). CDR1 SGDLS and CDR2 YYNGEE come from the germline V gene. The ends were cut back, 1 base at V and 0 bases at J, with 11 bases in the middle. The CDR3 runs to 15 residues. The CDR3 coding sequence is TGTGCCAGCAGCGTATCAGGGGGGAGCTCCTACGAGCAGTACTTC. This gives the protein CASSVSGGSSYEQYF.

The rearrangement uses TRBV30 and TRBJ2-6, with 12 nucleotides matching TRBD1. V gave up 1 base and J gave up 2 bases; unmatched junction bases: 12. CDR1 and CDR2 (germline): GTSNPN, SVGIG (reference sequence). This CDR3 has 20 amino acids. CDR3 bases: TGTGCCTGGAGTGGGGCCCCGGGACAGGGGGCCTGGGCTGGGGCCAACGTCCTGACTTTC. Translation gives CAWSGAPGQGAWAGANVLTF.

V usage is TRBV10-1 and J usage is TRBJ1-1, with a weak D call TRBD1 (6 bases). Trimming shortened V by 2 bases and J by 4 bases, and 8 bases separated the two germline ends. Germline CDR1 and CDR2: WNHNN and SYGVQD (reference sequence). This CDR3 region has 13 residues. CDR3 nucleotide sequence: TGCGCCAGCAGTGAGACCAGGGGCACTGAAGCTTTCTTT. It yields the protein CASSETRGTEAFF.

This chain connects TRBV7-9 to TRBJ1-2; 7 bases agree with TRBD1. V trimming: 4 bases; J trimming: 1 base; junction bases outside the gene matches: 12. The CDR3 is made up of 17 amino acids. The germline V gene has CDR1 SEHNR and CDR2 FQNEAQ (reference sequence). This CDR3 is CASSSTIRDRLNYGYTF. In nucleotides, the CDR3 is TGTGCCAGCAGCTCCACCATCCGGGACAGACTTAACTATGGCTACACCTTC.

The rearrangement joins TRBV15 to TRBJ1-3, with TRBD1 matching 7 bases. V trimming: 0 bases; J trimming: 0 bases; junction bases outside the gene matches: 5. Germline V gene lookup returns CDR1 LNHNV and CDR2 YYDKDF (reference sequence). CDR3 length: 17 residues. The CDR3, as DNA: TGTGCCACCAGCAGAGATCAGACAGGGCGCTCTGGAAACACCATATATTTT. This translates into CATSRDQTGRSGNTIYF.

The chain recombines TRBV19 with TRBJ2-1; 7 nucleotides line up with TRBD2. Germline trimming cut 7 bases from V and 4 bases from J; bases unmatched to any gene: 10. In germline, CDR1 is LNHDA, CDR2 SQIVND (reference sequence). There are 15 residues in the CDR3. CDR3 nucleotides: TGTGCCAGTACCCCCGCGGGGGTGCGGTACAATGAGCAGTTCTTC. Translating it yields CASTPAGVRYNEQFF.

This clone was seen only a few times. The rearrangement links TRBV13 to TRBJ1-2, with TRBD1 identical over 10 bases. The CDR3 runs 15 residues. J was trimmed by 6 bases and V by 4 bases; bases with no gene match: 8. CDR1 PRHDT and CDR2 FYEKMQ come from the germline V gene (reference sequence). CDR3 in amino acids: CASSYGTGVVDGYTF. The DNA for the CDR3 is TGTGCCAGCAGCTATGGGACAGGGGTTGTAGATGGCTACACCTTC. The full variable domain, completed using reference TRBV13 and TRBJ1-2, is AAGVIQSPRHLIKEKRETATLKCYPIPRHDTVYWYQQGPGQDPQFLISFYEKMQSDKGSIPDRFSAQQFSDYHSELNMSSLELGDSALYFCASSYGTGVVDGYTFGSGTRLTVV.

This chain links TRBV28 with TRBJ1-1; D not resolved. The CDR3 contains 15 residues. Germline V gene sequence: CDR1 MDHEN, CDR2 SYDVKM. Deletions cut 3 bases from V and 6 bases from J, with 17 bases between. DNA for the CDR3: TGTGCCAGCAGTTTCCTAGGTAACGGGTTAGCTGAAGCTTTCTTT. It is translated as CASSFLGNGLAEAFF.

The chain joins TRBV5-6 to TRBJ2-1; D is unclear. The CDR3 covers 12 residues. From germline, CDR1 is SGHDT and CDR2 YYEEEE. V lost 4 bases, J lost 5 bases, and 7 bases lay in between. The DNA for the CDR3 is TGTGCCAGCAGCCAGATCAACAATGAGCAGTTCTTC. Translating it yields CASSQINNEQFF. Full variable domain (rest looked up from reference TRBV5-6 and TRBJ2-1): DAGVTQSPTHLIKTRGQQVTLRCSPKSGHDTVSWYQQALGQGPQFIFQYYEEEERQRGNFPDRFSGHQFPNYSSELNVNALLLGDSALYLCASSQINNEQFFGPGTRLTVL.

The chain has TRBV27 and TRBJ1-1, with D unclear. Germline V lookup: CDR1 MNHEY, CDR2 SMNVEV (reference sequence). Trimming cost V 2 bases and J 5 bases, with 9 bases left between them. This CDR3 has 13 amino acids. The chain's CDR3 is CASSLREDTEAFF. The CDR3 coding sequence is TGTGCCAGCAGTTTAAGGGAGGATACTGAAGCTTTCTTT.

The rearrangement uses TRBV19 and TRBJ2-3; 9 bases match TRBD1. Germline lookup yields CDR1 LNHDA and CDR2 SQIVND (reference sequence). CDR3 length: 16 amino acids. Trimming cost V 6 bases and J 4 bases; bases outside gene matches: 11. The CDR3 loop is CASSPKGQGEPDTQYF. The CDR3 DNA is TGTGCCAGTAGCCCGAAGGGACAGGGAGAGCCAGATACGCAGTATTTT.

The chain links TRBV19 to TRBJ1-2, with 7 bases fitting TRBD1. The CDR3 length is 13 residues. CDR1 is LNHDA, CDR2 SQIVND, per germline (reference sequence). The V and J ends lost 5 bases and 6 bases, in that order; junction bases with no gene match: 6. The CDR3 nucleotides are TGTGCCAGTAGTGGCTGGACAGGAAATGGCTACACCTTC. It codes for CASSGWTGNGYTF.

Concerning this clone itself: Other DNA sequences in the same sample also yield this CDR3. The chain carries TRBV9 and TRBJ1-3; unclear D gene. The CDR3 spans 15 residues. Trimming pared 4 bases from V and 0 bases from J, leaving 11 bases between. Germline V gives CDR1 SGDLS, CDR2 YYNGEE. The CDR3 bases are TGTGCCAGCAGCCCCTCCGGGAGCTCTGGAAACACCATATATTTT. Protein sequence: CASSPSGSSGNTIYF.

The chain's CDR3 is CASSLVTSGPPYNEQFF. As DNA, the CDR3 is TGTGCCAGCAGCTTGGTTACTAGCGGGCCACCTTACAATGAGCAGTTCTTC. V and J are TRBV5-5 and TRBJ2-1; 9 bases agree with TRBD2. With 0 bases clipped from V and 4 bases from J, the junction kept 8 bases outside the gene matches. This CDR3 contains 17 residues. In germline, CDR1 is SGHKS, CDR2 YYEKEE (reference sequence).

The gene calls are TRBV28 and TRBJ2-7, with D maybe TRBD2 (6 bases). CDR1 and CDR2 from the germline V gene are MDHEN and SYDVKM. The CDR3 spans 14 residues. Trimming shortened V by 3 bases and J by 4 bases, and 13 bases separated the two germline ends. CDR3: CASSFGVGGYEQYF. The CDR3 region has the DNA TGTGCCAGCAGTTTCGGGGTCGGGGGATACGAGCAGTACTTC.

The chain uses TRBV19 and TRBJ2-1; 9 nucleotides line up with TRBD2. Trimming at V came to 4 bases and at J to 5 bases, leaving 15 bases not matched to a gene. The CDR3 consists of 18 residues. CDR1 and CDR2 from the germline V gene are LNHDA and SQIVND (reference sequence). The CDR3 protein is CASSTPSGTSLFHNEQFF. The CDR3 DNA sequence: TGTGCCAGTAGTACCCCTTCCGGGACTAGCCTGTTTCACAATGAGCAGTTCTTC.

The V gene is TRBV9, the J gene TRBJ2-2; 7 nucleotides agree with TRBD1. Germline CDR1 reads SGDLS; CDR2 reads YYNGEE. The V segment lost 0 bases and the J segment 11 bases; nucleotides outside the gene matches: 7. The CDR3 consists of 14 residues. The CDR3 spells CASSVGTGASELFF. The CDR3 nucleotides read TGTGCCAGCAGCGTAGGAACAGGGGCATCCGAGCTGTTTTTT.